This T cell receptor (beta chain) was captured by sequencing in a study of cytomegalovirus exposure and HLA in healthy donors. With respect to this clone: Its matching antigen is unknown.

General observations from the study: The TCR clusters that emerged in the first cohort tended, a later analysis found, to co-occur in the roughly 120 validation repertoires.

Per germline, CDR1 SGHRS and CDR2 YFSETQ. The CDR3 is 13 amino acids. V was pared by 0 bases and J by 4 bases, with 8 bases between. The protocol was immunoSEQ multiplex PCR, while the TCRdb copy is restricted to in-frame clones and leaves out a portion. The sample comprises 130,000 to 150,000 clones, 80% to 90% of which are singletons, and more than 1.4% rests with the top ten. The TCR originated in a woman in her thirties in good health and CMV-seronegative. The chain has TRBV5-1 and TRBJ2-7; perhaps TRBD2 as D (6 bases). Sequencing was carried out using PBMCs. CDR3 region: CASSLAREYEQYF. DNA of the CDR3: TGCGCCAGCAGCTTGGCACGGGAGTACGAGCAGTACTTC.